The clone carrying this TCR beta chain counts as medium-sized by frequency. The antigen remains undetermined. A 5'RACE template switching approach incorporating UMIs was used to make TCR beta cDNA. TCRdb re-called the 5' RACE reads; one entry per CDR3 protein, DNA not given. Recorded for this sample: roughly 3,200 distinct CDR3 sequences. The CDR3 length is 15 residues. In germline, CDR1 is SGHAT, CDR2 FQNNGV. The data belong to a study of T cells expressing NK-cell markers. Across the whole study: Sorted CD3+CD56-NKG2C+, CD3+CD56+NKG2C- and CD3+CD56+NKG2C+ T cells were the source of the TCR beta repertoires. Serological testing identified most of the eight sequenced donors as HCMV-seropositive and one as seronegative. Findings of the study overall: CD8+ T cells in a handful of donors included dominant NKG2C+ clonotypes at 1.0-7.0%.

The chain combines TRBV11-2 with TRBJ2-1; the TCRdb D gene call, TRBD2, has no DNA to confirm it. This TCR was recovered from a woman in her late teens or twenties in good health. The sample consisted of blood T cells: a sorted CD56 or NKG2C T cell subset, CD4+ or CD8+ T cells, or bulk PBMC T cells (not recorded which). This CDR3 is CASSLVGLGYNEQFF.